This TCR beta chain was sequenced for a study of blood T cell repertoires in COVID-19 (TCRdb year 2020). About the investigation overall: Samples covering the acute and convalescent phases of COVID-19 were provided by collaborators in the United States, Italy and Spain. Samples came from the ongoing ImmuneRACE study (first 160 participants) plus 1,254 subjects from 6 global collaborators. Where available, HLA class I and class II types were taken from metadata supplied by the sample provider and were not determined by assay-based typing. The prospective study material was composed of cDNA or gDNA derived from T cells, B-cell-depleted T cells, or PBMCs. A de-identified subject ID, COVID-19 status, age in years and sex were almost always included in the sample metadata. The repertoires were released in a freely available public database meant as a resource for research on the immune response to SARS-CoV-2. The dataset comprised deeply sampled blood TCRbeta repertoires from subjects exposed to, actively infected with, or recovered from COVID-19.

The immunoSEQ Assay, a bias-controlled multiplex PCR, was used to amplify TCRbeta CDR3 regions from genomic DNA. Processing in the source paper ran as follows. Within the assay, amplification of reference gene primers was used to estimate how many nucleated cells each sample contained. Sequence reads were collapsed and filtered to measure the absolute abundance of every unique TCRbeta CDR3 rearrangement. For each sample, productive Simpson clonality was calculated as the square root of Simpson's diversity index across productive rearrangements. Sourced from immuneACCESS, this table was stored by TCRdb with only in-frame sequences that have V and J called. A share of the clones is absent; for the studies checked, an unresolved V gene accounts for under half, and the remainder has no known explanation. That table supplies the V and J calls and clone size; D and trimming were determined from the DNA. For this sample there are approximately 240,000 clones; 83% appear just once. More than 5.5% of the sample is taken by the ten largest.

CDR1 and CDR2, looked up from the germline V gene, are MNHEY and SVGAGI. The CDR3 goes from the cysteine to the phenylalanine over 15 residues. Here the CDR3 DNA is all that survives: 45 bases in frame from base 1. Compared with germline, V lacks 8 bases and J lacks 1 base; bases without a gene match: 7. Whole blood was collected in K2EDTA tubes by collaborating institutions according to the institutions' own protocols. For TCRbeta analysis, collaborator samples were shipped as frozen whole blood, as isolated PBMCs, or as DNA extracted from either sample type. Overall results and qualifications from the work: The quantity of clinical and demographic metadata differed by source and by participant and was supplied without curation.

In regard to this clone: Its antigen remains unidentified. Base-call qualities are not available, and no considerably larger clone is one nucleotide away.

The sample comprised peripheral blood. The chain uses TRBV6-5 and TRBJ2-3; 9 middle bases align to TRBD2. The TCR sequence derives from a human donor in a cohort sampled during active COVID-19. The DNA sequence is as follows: TGTGCCAGCTCCTCCTTAGCGGGAGGCACAGATACGCAGTATTTT. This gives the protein CASSSLAGGTDTQYF.